These 27 T cell receptor beta chains originate from one sample sequenced in a study of cytomegalovirus exposure and HLA in healthy donors. The method was immunoSEQ multiplex PCR; TCRdb's version includes in-frame clones alone and lacks a portion of them. This sample has about 56,000 clones, with around 93% found just once. The material sequenced was PBMCs. These receptors all stem from a young woman in good health and CMV-seropositive.

The rearrangement links TRBV7-2 to TRBJ2-7; D gene ambiguous. CDR1 and CDR2 from the germline V gene are SGHTA and FQGNSA. V was trimmed by 2 bases and J by 6 bases, leaving 5 bases between them. The CDR3 runs to 11 residues. CDR3 sequence: CASSLLREQYF. CDR3 DNA sequence: TGTGCCAGCAGCTTACTTCGCGAGCAGTACTTC.

This clone was seen once. This chain joins TRBV5-1 and TRBJ1-1; TRBD1 matches 8 bases. J gave up 0 bases and V 0 bases, and 4 bases lay outside the gene matches. CDR3 length: 16 amino acids. The V gene's germline CDR1 is SGHRS and CDR2 YFSETQ. This CDR3 reads CASSLAQGAVNTEAFF. The CDR3 nucleotides read TGCGCCAGCAGCTTGGCCCAGGGGGCCGTGAACACTGAAGCTTTCTTT.

This chain joins TRBV6-1 and TRBJ2-1; the D gene is possibly TRBD2 (5 bases). This CDR3 region has 12 residues. Germline values: CDR1 MNHNS, CDR2 SASEGT. V was pared by 4 bases and J by 6 bases, with 7 bases between. The CDR3 protein is CASSALGNEQFF. The CDR3 DNA reads as TGTGCCAGCAGTGCACTAGGCAATGAGCAGTTCTTC.

The chain links TRBV4-3 to TRBJ2-6; weak D call: TRBD1 (6 bases). This CDR3 comprises 19 residues. V dropped 0 bases and J dropped 2 bases, with 17 bases sitting between them. Germline CDR1 and CDR2: LGHNA and YSLEER. The CDR3 nucleotides read TGCGCCAGCAGCCAAGATCTCACCATTTGGGACACTGGGGCCAACGTCCTGACTTTC. Amino acids: CASSQDLTIWDTGANVLTF.

The rearrangement joins TRBV9 to TRBJ2-5, with D maybe TRBD2 (6 bases). The CDR3 extends over 15 amino acids. Germline V gene lookup returns CDR1 SGDLS and CDR2 YYNGEE. V dropped 6 bases and J dropped 1 base, with 16 bases sitting between them. The chain's CDR3 is CASNSVGGPQETQYF. The CDR3 DNA reads as TGTGCCAGCAATAGCGTGGGGGGTCCCCAAGAGACCCAGTACTTC.

The chain carries TRBV18 and TRBJ2-2; possibly TRBD1 for D (5 bases). V lost 6 bases and J lost 0, with 11 bases in between. Germline V lookup: CDR1 KGHSH, CDR2 LQKENI. The CDR3 extends over 15 amino acids. Here the CDR3 DNA reads TGTGCCAGCTCTACGGACACCGCGAACACCGGGGAGCTGTTTTTT. Protein product: CASSTDTANTGELFF.

CDR3 amino acids: CASSQASSSGASTDTQYF. CDR3 DNA: TGCGCCAGCAGCCAAGCTTCAAGTAGCGGGGCTAGCACAGATACGCAGTATTTT. J is TRBJ2-3 and V is TRBV4-3, with TRBD2 matching over 8 bases. Germline CDR1 reads LGHNA; CDR2 reads YSLEER. This CDR3 spans 18 amino acids. Germline trimming cut 1 base from V and 0 bases from J; bases unmatched to any gene: 9.

This sequence joins TRBV29-1 and TRBJ1-3; D uncertain. Trimming left V 4 bases short and J 0 bases short, with 13 bases between. The germline gives CDR1 SQVTM, CDR2 ANQGSEA. This CDR3 comprises 15 residues. The CDR3, as DNA: TGCAGCGTTGTCCCCCTGGGCCCCTCTGGAAACACCATATATTTT. Translation gives CSVVPLGPSGNTIYF.

This rearrangement joins TRBV4-3 to TRBJ2-3; D is unclear. Germline V gene sequence: CDR1 LGHNA, CDR2 YSLEER. V shed 2 bases and J shed 4 bases, with 13 bases lying between them. The CDR3 is 15 amino acids. CDR3 residues: CASSQWRGNPDTQYF. In nucleotides, the CDR3 is TGCGCCAGCAGCCAATGGCGCGGAAATCCAGATACGCAGTATTTT.

In this sample, this clone turned up once. The genes are TRBV7-9 and TRBJ2-6; perhaps TRBD1 as D (5 bases). CDR1 and CDR2 from the germline V gene are SEHNR and FQNEAQ (reference sequence). CDR3 length: 15 residues. Trimming removed 6 bases from V and 0 bases from J, with 9 bases in between. The CDR3 here is CASRSRDSGANVLTF. CDR3 coding DNA: TGTGCCAGCAGATCCAGGGACTCTGGGGCCAACGTCCTGACTTTC.

The chain links TRBV9 to TRBJ2-3; 10 nucleotides match TRBD2. CDR1 is SGDLS and CDR2 is YYNGEE in the germline V gene. Germline trimming cut 2 bases from V and 8 bases from J; bases unmatched to any gene: 8. The CDR3 covers 15 residues. CDR3 in amino acids: CASSVQAGGHGTQYF. DNA of the CDR3: TGTGCCAGCAGCGTCCAAGCGGGGGGGCACGGTACGCAGTATTTT.

V is TRBV9 and J is TRBJ1-5, with D uncertain. V dropped 1 base and J dropped 7 bases, with 12 bases sitting between them. Germline V CDR1 and CDR2: SGDLS, YYNGEE. The CDR3 contains 14 residues. The DNA of the CDR3 is TGTGCCAGCAGCGTATCTCCAACGGGGCAGCCCCAGCATTTT. Translating it yields CASSVSPTGQPQHF.

This chain uses TRBV7-9 with TRBJ1-1, with TRBD1 matching over 9 bases. V was pared by 5 bases and J by 7 bases, with 11 bases of the junction left unmatched. CDR3 length: 15 amino acids. Germline V gene sequence: CDR1 SEHNR, CDR2 FQNEAQ (reference sequence). CDR3 protein: CASSQYRGQGNEAFF. In DNA, the CDR3 is TGTGCCAGCAGCCAGTACCGGGGACAGGGCAATGAAGCTTTCTTT.

In its sample, this clone was seen once. The gene calls are TRBV19 and TRBJ1-1, with D possibly being TRBD1 (6 bases). The V end was cut by 7 bases, the J end by 8 bases, with 17 bases between. This CDR3 comprises 13 residues. Germline V gene data show CDR1 as LNHDA and CDR2 as SQIVND (reference sequence). For the CDR3, the DNA is TGTGCCAGTAATGAAGACAGGAGGTCCGAAGCTTTCTTT. This codes for CASNEDRRSEAFF.

The V call is TRBV4-3, the J call TRBJ1-2; 8 nucleotides line up with TRBD1. The CDR3 contains 14 residues. The junction had 8 bases not matched to a gene; V was cut back by 4 bases and J by 7 bases. Germline CDR1 is LGHNA and CDR2 is YSLEER. The CDR3 DNA sequence: TGCGCCAGCAGCCGCATACAGGGGGATGGTGGCTACACCTTC. Protein: CASSRIQGDGGYTF.

The rearrangement joins TRBV11-2 to TRBJ2-7; 7 nucleotides align to TRBD1. The CDR3 length is 15 residues. Looked up from germline, CDR1 is SGHAT and CDR2 is FQNNGV. V dropped 5 bases and J dropped 0; count of bases not matched to a gene: 7. In nucleotides, the CDR3 is TGTGCCAGCAGCGTCGCCGGGACAGTCTCCTACGAGCAGTACTTC. Protein product: CASSVAGTVSYEQYF. The whole variable domain, filled in from reference TRBV11-2 and TRBJ2-7, reads EAGVAQSPRYKIIEKRQSVAFWCNPISGHATLYWYQQILGQGPKLLIQFQNNGVVDDSQLPKDRFSAERLKGVDSTLKIQPAKLEDSAVYLCASSVAGTVSYEQYFGPGTRLTVT.

Remarks on this clone: The junction shows a germline mismatch at one end, possibly a read error. V usage is TRBV7-8 and J usage is TRBJ2-1; 11 bases align to TRBD2. The germline gives CDR1 SGHVS, CDR2 FQNEAQ. This CDR3 region has 14 residues. The CDR3 protein is CASTLAGGYNEQFF. The CDR3, as DNA: TGTGCCAGCACCTTAGCGGGGGGGTACAATGAGCAGTTCTTC.

CDR3 sequence: CSVSWTGFTEAFF. In nucleotides, the CDR3 is TGCAGCGTTTCATGGACAGGATTCACTGAAGCTTTCTTT. J is TRBJ1-1 and V is TRBV29-1, with 7 bases that match TRBD1. Per the germline V gene, CDR1 is SQVTM and CDR2 is ANQGSEA. The CDR3 extends over 13 amino acids. V was clipped by 5 bases and J by 4 bases; unmatched bases: 7.

The V and J genes are TRBV27 and TRBJ2-3; 12 positions agree with TRBD2. CDR3 size: 16 residues. CDR1 and CDR2 from the germline V gene are MNHEY and SMNVEV (reference sequence). Trimming removed 5 bases from V and 2 bases from J; junction bases left unmatched: 5. DNA for the CDR3: TGTGCCAGCAGTAAACTAGCGGGGGGCCTCACAGATACGCAGTATTTT. Protein product: CASSKLAGGLTDTQYF.

This chain connects TRBV7-2 to TRBJ2-3; no clear D gene. The CDR3 covers 13 residues. CDR1 is SGHTA, CDR2 FQGNSA, per germline. V was trimmed by 5 bases and J by 2 bases, leaving 8 bases between them. DNA of the CDR3: TGTGCCAGCAGCCGTAGCATCACAGATACGCAGTATTTT. Its translation: CASSRSITDTQYF.

CDR3 in DNA: TGTGCCAGCAGAGCAGGCCCCACTGAAGCTTTCTTT. It translates to CASRAGPTEAFF. The chain recombines TRBV27 with TRBJ1-1; D is unclear. This CDR3 has 12 residues. The V gene lost 6 bases and the J gene lost 4 bases, with 9 bases spanning the gap. Germline CDR1 reads MNHEY; CDR2 reads SMNVEV (reference sequence).

This chain links TRBV5-6 with TRBJ2-2; D possibly corresponds to TRBD1 (6 bases). CDR3 length: 15 residues. The germline CDR1 and CDR2 sequences are SGHDT and YYEEEE. V dropped 4 bases and J dropped 6 bases, with 16 bases sitting between them. CDR3 residues: CASSRTVQDPGELFF. Here the CDR3 DNA reads TGTGCCAGCAGCCGGACAGTTCAAGATCCCGGGGAGCTGTTTTTT.

The genes are TRBV18 and TRBJ1-2; 8 nucleotides match TRBD1. This CDR3 is built from 14 residues. Germline-derived CDR1 and CDR2 are KGHSH and LQKENI. V shed 5 bases, J shed 7 bases, and the junction held 9 bases outside the gene matches. The CDR3 nucleotides are TGTGCCAGCTCAACCTCGACAGGGGAAGGTGGCTACACCTTC. It codes for CASSTSTGEGGYTF. The variable domain in full, with the rest retrieved from reference TRBV18 and TRBJ1-2, is NAGVMQNPRHLVRRRGQEARLRCSPMKGHSHVYWYRQLPEEGLKFMVYLQKENIIDESGMPKERFSAEFPKEGPSILRIQQVVRGDSAAYFCASSTSTGEGGYTFGSGTRLTVV.

The chain combines TRBV4-1 with TRBJ1-3; D possibly corresponds to TRBD1 (5 bases). CDR3 length equals 16 residues. Trimming took off 0 bases at V and 5 bases at J, with 14 bases between the two ends. Germline loops: CDR1 MGHRA, CDR2 YSYEKL. This CDR3 is CASSQDLAGERNTIYF. The CDR3 DNA reads as TGCGCCAGCAGCCAAGATCTCGCGGGGGAAAGAAACACCATATATTTT.

This clone came up once. The chain joins TRBV9 to TRBJ1-2; 9 nucleotides line up with TRBD1. Germline V gives CDR1 SGDLS, CDR2 YYNGEE. The CDR3 length is 15 residues. The V segment lost 2 bases and the J segment 2 bases; nucleotides outside the gene matches: 4. The CDR3 DNA sequence: TGTGCCAGCAGCGTGGGGACAGGGAAAAACTATGGCTACACCTTC. Its protein is CASSVGTGKNYGYTF.

The CDR3: CASSLGTGETEAFF. The CDR3 DNA sequence: TGTGCCAGCAGCTTAGGGACAGGGGAAACTGAAGCTTTCTTT. The chain has TRBV7-6 and TRBJ1-1; TRBD1 matches at 9 bases. Trimming removed 1 base from V and 5 bases from J; junction bases left unmatched: 2. The CDR3 has 14 residues. CDR1 is SGHVS, CDR2 FNYEAQ, per germline.

This sequence joins TRBV5-1 and TRBJ2-1; a possible D gene is TRBD2 (6 bases). Trimming took 5 bases from V and 6 from J, leaving 12 bases between them. The CDR3 covers 13 residues. Germline V gene data show CDR1 as SGHRS and CDR2 as YFSETQ. The CDR3 is CASRESGGNEQFF. For the CDR3, the DNA is TGCGCCAGCAGAGAATCCGGGGGCAATGAGCAGTTCTTC.